A single sample gave rise to the 14 T cell receptor beta chains below, sequenced in a study of cytomegalovirus exposure and HLA in healthy donors. Primers: 60 Vbeta forward and 13 Jbeta reverse. The table came from immunoSEQ multiplex PCR; TCRdb's copy has only in-frame clones and leaves some out. This table holds some 170,000 clones, about 81% found once. The source material was PBMCs. The receptor set was obtained from a woman between 18 and 29 years old in good health and CMV-seronegative.

This chain links TRBV10-3 with TRBJ1-6, with TRBD1 as a possible D gene (6 bases). Trimming removed 10 bases from V and 10 bases from J, with 14 bases in between. CDR3 length: 12 residues. CDR1 and CDR2 from the germline V gene are ENHRY and SYGVKD. The CDR3 DNA follows: TGTGCCACCAGAGCGAGGGGGTCACCCCTCCACTTT. This sequence encodes CATRARGSPLHF.

J is TRBJ1-5 and V is TRBV5-6; 8 bases line up with TRBD1. Germline V gene lookup returns CDR1 SGHDT and CDR2 YYEEEE. This CDR3 spans 14 amino acids. J gave up 6 bases and V 2 bases, and 4 bases lay outside the gene matches. The CDR3 protein is CASSFGQGGQPQHF. CDR3 DNA sequence: TGTGCCAGCAGCTTCGGACAGGGAGGTCAGCCCCAGCATTTT.

This chain connects TRBV19 to TRBJ2-1; 13 positions agree with TRBD2. The CDR3 spans 17 residues. V was pared by 3 bases and J by 9 bases, with 11 bases of the junction left unmatched. Germline lookup yields CDR1 LNHDA and CDR2 SQIVND (reference sequence). CDR3 sequence reads: CASSIPLLAGGPVEQFF. Written as DNA, the CDR3 is TGTGCCAGTAGTATTCCCCTACTAGCGGGAGGGCCCGTTGAGCAGTTCTTC.

This sequence joins TRBV5-1 and TRBJ2-5; 9 nucleotides agree with TRBD2. Germline CDR1 is SGHRS and CDR2 is YFSETQ. V trimming: 6 bases; J trimming: 5 bases; junction bases outside the gene matches: 11. The CDR3 sequence is 15 residues long. CDR3 in amino acids: CASTKPIAGEETQYF. CDR3 coding DNA: TGCGCCAGCACCAAACCAATAGCGGGGGAGGAGACCCAGTACTTC. Supplemented by reference TRBV5-1 and TRBJ2-5, the full variable domain reads KAGVTQTPRYLIKTRGQQVTLSCSPISGHRSVSWYQQTPGQGLQFLFEYFSETQRNKGNFPGRFSGRQFSNSRSEMNVSTLELGDSALYLCASTKPIAGEETQYFGPGTRLLVL.

This clone appeared a few times. V gene TRBV29-1 combines with J gene TRBJ2-7, with D maybe TRBD1 (6 bases). CDR1 SQVTM and CDR2 ANQGSEA come from the germline V gene. This CDR3 has 16 amino acids. Trimming removed 2 bases from V and 6 bases from J, with 23 bases in between. The CDR3 coding sequence is TGCAGCGTTGAATATCATTTGGGGGCAGGGTCGGTCGAGCAGTACTTC. Protein: CSVEYHLGAGSVEQYF.

This clone appeared a single time. V usage is TRBV19 and J usage is TRBJ2-7, with TRBD1 matching 7 bases. The V segment lost 4 bases and the J segment 2 bases; nucleotides outside the gene matches: 5. The germline V gene has CDR1 LNHDA and CDR2 SQIVND (reference sequence). CDR3 length equals 14 residues. CDR3 region: CASSKRDSPYEQYF. In nucleotides, the CDR3 is TGTGCCAGTAGTAAGAGGGACAGCCCCTACGAGCAGTACTTC.

The chain recombines TRBV25-1 with TRBJ2-1; TRBD2 aligns across 8 bases. The V gene end was trimmed by 6 bases and the J gene end by 0 bases; junction bases not matched to a gene: 4. The CDR3 totals 15 residues. The germline V gene has CDR1 MGHDK and CDR2 SYGVNS. In DNA form, the CDR3 reads TGTGCCAGCAGAAACAGCGGGGGCTCCTACAATGAGCAGTTCTTC. This codes for CASRNSGGSYNEQFF.

This clone has just one count. The chain couples TRBV19 to TRBJ1-2, with 9 bases lining up with TRBD1. This CDR3 has 14 residues. V gave up 6 bases and J gave up 6 bases; unmatched junction bases: 8. The V gene's germline CDR1 is LNHDA and CDR2 SQIVND (reference sequence). Here the CDR3 DNA reads TGTGCCAGTAGACTTACAGGGGGCGCAAATGGCTACACCTTC. Its protein is CASRLTGGANGYTF. Complete variable domain (other parts from reference TRBV19 and TRBJ1-2): DGGITQSPKYLFRKEGQNVTLSCEQNLNHDAMYWYRQDPGQGLRLIYYSQIVNDFQKGDIAEGYSVSREKKESFPLTVTSAQKNPTAFYLCASRLTGGANGYTFGSGTRLTVV.

V gene TRBV13 combines with J gene TRBJ2-1, with TRBD2 as a possible D gene (6 bases). V shed 2 bases and J shed 8 bases, with 16 bases lying between them. The germline V gene has CDR1 PRHDT and CDR2 FYEKMQ (reference sequence). The CDR3 covers 15 residues. The CDR3 region is CASSLIWDFVDEQFF. DNA of the CDR3: TGTGCCAGCAGCTTAATATGGGACTTTGTCGATGAGCAGTTCTTC. Based on the CDR3 plus reference TRBV13 and TRBJ2-1, the full variable domain is AAGVIQSPRHLIKEKRETATLKCYPIPRHDTVYWYQQGPGQDPQFLISFYEKMQSDKGSIPDRFSAQQFSDYHSELNMSSLELGDSALYFCASSLIWDFVDEQFFGPGTRLTVL.

The chain has TRBV7-6 and TRBJ1-6, with 7 bases identical to TRBD1. The germline gives CDR1 SGHVS, CDR2 FNYEAQ. V gave up 6 bases and J gave up 6 bases; unmatched junction bases: 5. The CDR3 sequence is 14 residues long. For the CDR3, the DNA is TGTGCCAGCAGTCCCACAGGGGCTAATTCACCCCTCCACTTT. Its translation is CASSPTGANSPLHF.

This chain's CDR3 is CASSRGGTNMNTEAFF. For the CDR3, the DNA is TGTGCCAGCAGCCGGGGGGGGACGAACATGAACACTGAAGCTTTCTTT. The rearrangement joins TRBV7-2 to TRBJ1-1; a possible D gene is TRBD1 (5 bases). Per the germline V gene, CDR1 is SGHTA and CDR2 is FQGNSA. Deletions cut 5 bases from V and 0 bases from J, with 16 bases between. The CDR3 contains 16 residues.

The V and J genes are TRBV29-1 and TRBJ2-1; TRBD2 aligns across 8 bases. The CDR3 is 13 residues long. V was clipped by 8 bases and J by 11 bases; unmatched bases: 14. Germline loops: CDR1 SQVTM, CDR2 ANQGSEA. CDR3 residues: CSLPLAGPNKQFF. The CDR3 DNA is TGCAGCTTGCCCCTAGCGGGCCCGAACAAGCAGTTCTTC.

V is TRBV6-6 and J is TRBJ2-5; 7 bases map to TRBD1. With V trimmed by 2 bases and J by 6 bases, 9 bases remained unmatched. Looked up from germline, CDR1 is MNHNY and CDR2 is SVGAGI (reference sequence). The CDR3 spans 15 residues. The chain's CDR3 is CASSYAGQVLQTQYF. The CDR3 nucleotides read TGTGCCAGCAGTTACGCTGGACAGGTCCTACAGACCCAGTACTTC.

This CDR3 is CASSAEVETEAFF. CDR3 nucleotides: TGTGCCAGCTCAGCAGAGGTTGAGACTGAAGCTTTCTTT. This sequence joins TRBV18 and TRBJ1-1; D unresolved. CDR3 size: 13 residues. From germline, CDR1 is KGHSH and CDR2 LQKENI. V gave up 5 bases and J gave up 5 bases, with 12 bases separating them. The full variable domain, its missing parts supplied by reference TRBV18 and TRBJ1-1, is NAGVMQNPRHLVRRRGQEARLRCSPMKGHSHVYWYRQLPEEGLKFMVYLQKENIIDESGMPKERFSAEFPKEGPSILRIQQVVRGDSAAYFCASSAEVETEAFFGQGTRLTVV.